This is a list of T cell receptor beta chains from one sample in a study of cytomegalovirus exposure and HLA in healthy donors. Assay: immunoSEQ multiplex PCR; the TCRdb copy retains only in-frame clones and omits some. The sample lists hundreds of thousands of clones, roughly 80% occurring once. Sequencing was performed on PBMCs. Every receptor here comes from a young man in good health and CMV-seronegative. Each CDR3 is given with its conserved first and last residue. A D gene is named only where the DNA matches it firmly. Some rows mark clone size as missing; the rest say once, few, many or name a class of expanded clone.

D gene	clone size	V gene	J gene	CDR3 protein	CDR3 DNA
NA	NA	TRBV7-8	TRBJ2-7	CASSLGTNTYEQYF	TGTGCCAGCAGCTTAGGAACGAACACCTACGAGCAGTACTTC
TRBD1	NA	TRBV28	TRBJ2-1	CASRTPGQGQFF	TGTGCCAGCAGGACCCCGGGACAGGGGCAGTTCTTC
TRBD1	once	TRBV7-9	TRBJ1-1	CASSLGQGTEAFF	TGTGCCAGCAGCTTGGGACAGGGAACTGAAGCTTTCTTT
TRBD2	NA	TRBV5-4	TRBJ2-1	CASSPVGTSGGTYNEQFF	TGTGCCAGCAGCCCGGTGGGGACTAGCGGGGGGACCTACAATGAGCAGTTCTTC
NA	NA	TRBV7-2	TRBJ2-2	CASSLESSVDGELFF	TGTGCCAGCAGCTTAGAGTCTTCGGTTGACGGGGAGCTGTTTTTT
NA	few	TRBV18	TRBJ1-5	CASSPRGREGSNQPQHF	TGTGCCAGCTCACCCAGGGGCAGGGAAGGAAGCAATCAGCCCCAGCATTTT
TRBD1	NA	TRBV6-6	TRBJ1-6	CASSVTGQGDSPLHF	TGTGCCAGCAGTGTGACGGGACAGGGAGATTCACCCCTCCACTTT
TRBD1	NA	TRBV5-1	TRBJ1-1	CASSPGQGGMNTEAFF	TGCGCCAGCAGCCCCGGACAGGGGGGCATGAACACTGAAGCTTTCTTT
NA	NA	TRBV19	TRBJ2-3	CASRQTGTDTQYF	TGTGCCAGCCGACAGACGGGCACAGATACGCAGTATTTT
NA	NA	TRBV6-6	TRBJ2-7	CASRGVTASYEQYF	TGTGCCAGCAGAGGTGTGACAGCCTCCTACGAGCAGTACTTC
NA	NA	TRBV7-8	TRBJ1-3	CASLTASGNTIYF	TGTGCCAGTTTGACAGCCTCTGGAAACACCATATATTTT
TRBD1	NA	TRBV5-6	TRBJ1-5	CASSFGQGRQPQHF	TGTGCCAGCAGCTTCGGACAGGGGCGTCAGCCCCAGCATTTT
NA	NA	TRBV7-2	TRBJ2-7	CASSLELAYEQYF	TGTGCCAGCAGCTTAGAACTGGCCTACGAGCAGTACTTC
NA	NA	TRBV5-1	TRBJ1-1	CASSTGSEAFF	TGCGCCAGCAGTACAGGGTCTGAAGCTTTCTTT
NA	NA	TRBV7-6	TRBJ1-4	CASSPTGTFSPTNEKLFF	TGTGCCAGCAGCCCCACTGGGACTTTCAGCCCAACTAATGAAAAACTGTTTTTT
NA	NA	TRBV15	TRBJ1-6	CATSLGGPNSPLHF	TGTGCCACCAGTCTGGGGGGACCCAATTCACCCCTCCACTTT
NA	NA	TRBV15	TRBJ1-4	CATSRVKGSNEKLFF	TGTGCCACCAGCAGAGTCAAGGGGTCAAATGAAAAACTGTTTTTT
NA	NA	TRBV6-5	TRBJ2-7	CASSYGGNPRYEQYF	TGTGCCAGCAGTTACGGGGGGAATCCCCGGTACGAGCAGTACTTC
TRBD1	NA	TRBV29-1	TRBJ2-7	CSVGGTGSYEQYF	TGCAGCGTTGGAGGGACAGGGTCCTACGAGCAGTACTTC